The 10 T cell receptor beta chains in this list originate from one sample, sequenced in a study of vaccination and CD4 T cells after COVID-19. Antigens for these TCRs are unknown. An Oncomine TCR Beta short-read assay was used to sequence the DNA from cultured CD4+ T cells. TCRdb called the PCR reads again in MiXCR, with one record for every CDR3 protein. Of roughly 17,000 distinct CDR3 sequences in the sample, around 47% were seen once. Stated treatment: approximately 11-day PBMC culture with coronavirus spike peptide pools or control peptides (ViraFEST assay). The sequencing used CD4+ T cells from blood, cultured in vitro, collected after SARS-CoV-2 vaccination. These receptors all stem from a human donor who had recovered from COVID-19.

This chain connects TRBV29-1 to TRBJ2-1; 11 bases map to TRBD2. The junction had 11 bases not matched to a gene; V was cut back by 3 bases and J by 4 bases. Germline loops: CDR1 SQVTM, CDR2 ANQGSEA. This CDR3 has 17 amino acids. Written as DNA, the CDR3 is TGCAGCGTTGACCCGCCGGCTTCTAGCGGGAGGTACAATGAGCAGTTCTTC. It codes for CSVDPPASSGRYNEQFF.

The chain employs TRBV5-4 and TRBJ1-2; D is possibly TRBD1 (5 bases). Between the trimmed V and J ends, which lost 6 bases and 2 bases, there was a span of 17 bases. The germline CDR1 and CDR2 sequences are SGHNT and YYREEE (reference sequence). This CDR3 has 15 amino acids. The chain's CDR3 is CASTLGGTINYGYTF. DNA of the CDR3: TGTGCCAGCACCCTAGGAGGGACGATCAACTATGGCTACACCTTC.

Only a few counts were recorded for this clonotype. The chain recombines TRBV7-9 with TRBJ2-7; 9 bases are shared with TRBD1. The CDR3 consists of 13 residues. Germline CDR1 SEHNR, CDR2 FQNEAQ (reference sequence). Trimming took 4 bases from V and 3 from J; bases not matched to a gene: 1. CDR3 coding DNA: TGTGCCAGCAGCTCGGACAGGGGCTACGAGCAGTACTTC. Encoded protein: CASSSDRGYEQYF.

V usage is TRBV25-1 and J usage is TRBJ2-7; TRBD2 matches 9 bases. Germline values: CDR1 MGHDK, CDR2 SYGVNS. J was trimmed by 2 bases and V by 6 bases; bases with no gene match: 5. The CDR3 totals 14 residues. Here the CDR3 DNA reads TGTGCCAGCAGCTCTAGCGGGAAGCCCTACGAGCAGTACTTC. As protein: CASSSSGKPYEQYF.

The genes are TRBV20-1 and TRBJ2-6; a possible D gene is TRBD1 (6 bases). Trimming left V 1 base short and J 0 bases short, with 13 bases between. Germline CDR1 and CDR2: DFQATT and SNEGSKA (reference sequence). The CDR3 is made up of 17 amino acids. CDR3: CSARGQVVSSGANVLTF. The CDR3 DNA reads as TGCAGTGCTAGAGGACAGGTGGTTTCCTCTGGGGCCAACGTCCTGACTTTC.

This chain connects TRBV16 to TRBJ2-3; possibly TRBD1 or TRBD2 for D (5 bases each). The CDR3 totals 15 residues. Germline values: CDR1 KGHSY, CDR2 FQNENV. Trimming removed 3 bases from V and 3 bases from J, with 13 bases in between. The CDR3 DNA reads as TGTGCCAGCAGCCACTCGGGGCAGAGTACAGATACGCAGTATTTT. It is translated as CASSHSGQSTDTQYF.

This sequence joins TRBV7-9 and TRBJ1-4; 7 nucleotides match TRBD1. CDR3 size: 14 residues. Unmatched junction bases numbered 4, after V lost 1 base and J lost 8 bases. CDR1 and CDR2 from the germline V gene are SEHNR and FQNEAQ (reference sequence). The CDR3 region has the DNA TGTGCCAGCAGCTTAGTATCACAGGGGGAAAAACTGTTTTTT. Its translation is CASSLVSQGEKLFF.

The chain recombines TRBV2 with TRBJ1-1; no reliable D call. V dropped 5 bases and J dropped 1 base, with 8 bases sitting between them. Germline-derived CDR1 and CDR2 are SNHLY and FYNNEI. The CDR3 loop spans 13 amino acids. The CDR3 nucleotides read TGTGCCAGCAGTTATCTGGGGAACACTGAAGCTTTCTTT. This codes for CASSYLGNTEAFF.

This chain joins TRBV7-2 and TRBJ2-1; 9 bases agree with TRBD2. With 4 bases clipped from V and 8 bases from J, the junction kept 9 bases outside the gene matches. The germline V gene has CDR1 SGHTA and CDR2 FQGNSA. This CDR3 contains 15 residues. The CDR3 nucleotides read TGTGCCAGCAGCTCCATAGCGGGAGAATTGGATGAGCAGTTCTTC. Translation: CASSSIAGELDEQFF.

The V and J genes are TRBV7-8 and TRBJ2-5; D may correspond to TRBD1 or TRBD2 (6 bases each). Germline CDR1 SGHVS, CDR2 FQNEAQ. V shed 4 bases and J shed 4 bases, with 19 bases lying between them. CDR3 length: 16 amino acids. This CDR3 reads CASSSRGAQAVETQYF. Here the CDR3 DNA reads TGTGCCAGCAGCTCTAGGGGGGCGCAGGCTGTAGAGACCCAGTACTTC.